Each of the 26 T cell receptor delta chains below was sequenced from the same sample in a study of gamma-delta T cells after stem cell transplantation. TCRdb processed the RT-PCR reads again with the CATT caller. The sample lists 600 to 850 delta-chain clones, less than 8% seen once, with about 54% in the top ten. Sequences were obtained from gamma-delta T cells. These receptors all stem from a human donor. It is not recorded whose cells these are; they may come from a transplant donor.

This clone was picked up a small number of times. A far larger clone is only one base removed, so a read error is likely. Other DNA sequences of this sample code for an identical CDR3. This chain uses TRDV3 with TRDJ1; tentatively, D is TRDD2 or TRDD3 (5 bases each). This CDR3 has 17 amino acids. CDR1 and CDR2 (germline): TVYSNPD, GDNSRS (reference sequence). The CDR3 sequence: CAQTSRFTGGNTDKLIF. For the CDR3, the DNA is TGTGCGCAAACTTCCCGATTTACTGGTGGCAACACCGATAAACTCATCTTT.

By its share, this clone is hyperexpanded (1% or more). Other DNA sequences in the same sample also yield this CDR3. This chain uses TRDV2 with TRDJ3; TRDD3 agrees at 12 bases. The CDR3 runs 18 residues. J gave up 2 bases and V 3 bases, and 4 bases lay outside the gene matches. Germline CDR1 is GEAIGNYY and CDR2 is EKD. DNA for the CDR3: TGTGCCTGTGACGTCCTGGGGGATACGGCCTGGGACACCCGACAGATGTTTTTC. Its translation is CACDVLGDTAWDTRQMFF.

This clone is labeled as large (0.1 to 1%). Other DNA sequences from this sample encode an identical CDR3 as well. V gene TRDV3 combines with J gene TRDJ1; D perhaps matches TRDD3 (6 bases). V was trimmed by 5 bases and J by 0 bases, leaving 34 bases between them. CDR1 and CDR2 (germline): TVYSNPD, GDNSRS (reference sequence). The CDR3 is made up of 20 amino acids. The CDR3 here is CALYFPPEVGGFSYTDKLIF. For the CDR3, the DNA is TGTGCCCTGTACTTCCCTCCCGAGGTTGGGGGCTTTTCCTACACCGATAAACTCATCTTT.

This clone has a handful of counts. TCRdb has a much larger clone's protein, which differs at residue 4 from the translation of this DNA, likely because of a read error; what is shown is the protein translated from the DNA. The rearrangement uses TRDV2 and TRDJ1; 10 bases are shared with TRDD3. This CDR3 spans 18 amino acids. Per the germline V gene, CDR1 is GEAIGNYY and CDR2 is EKD. With 5 bases clipped from V and 0 bases from J, the junction kept 14 bases outside the gene matches. CDR3 sequence (DNA): TGTGCCTGTGCCGACCTACTGGGGGATTCCCAGTACACCGATAAACTCATCTTT. Translated, it gives CACADLLGDSQYTDKLIF.

For this clone: TCRdb has a much larger clone's protein, which differs at residue 12 from the translation of this DNA, likely because of a read error; what is shown is the protein translated from the DNA. This chain uses TRDV2 with TRDJ1; TRDD3 matches at 13 bases. The germline V gene encodes CDR1 GEAIGNYY and CDR2 EKD. This CDR3 contains 20 residues. J gave up 0 bases and V 3 bases, and 15 bases lay outside the gene matches. The DNA of the CDR3 is TGTGCCTGTGACGCGGTACTGGGGGATACGCTTATTGGGGACACCGATAAACTCATCTTT. Translating it yields CACDAVLGDTLIGDTDKLIF.

On this clone: A read error likely explains why the TCRdb protein, taken from a much larger clone, differs from this DNA's translation at residue 19; the protein shown is translated from the DNA. The chain recombines TRDV2 with TRDJ1; 13 bases are a match to TRDD3. There are 20 residues in the CDR3. Germline CDR1 and CDR2: GEAIGNYY and EKD. DNA for the CDR3: TGTGCCTGTGACGCGGTACTGGGGGATACGCTTATGGGGGACACCGATAAACTCACCTTT. Its translation is CACDAVLGDTLMGDTDKLTF.

As for this clone: TCRdb assigns this DNA the protein of a much larger clone, which departs from its translation at residue 8; this likely reflects a read error, and the protein shown comes from translating the DNA. V is TRDV2 and J is TRDJ1; 8 positions match TRDD3. The CDR3 contains 20 residues. The V gene's germline CDR1 is GEAIGNYY and CDR2 EKD. In nucleotides, the CDR3 is TGTGCCTGTGACACCGTTGGTGAGGGATACGTCAATTTGGACACCGATAAACTCATCTTC. It translates to CACDTVGEGYVNLDTDKLIF.

In this sample, this clone turned up a few times. A far larger clone is one base from this, pointing to a likely read error. This CDR3 is also generated by other DNA sequences in the sample. The chain links TRDV2 to TRDJ1, with TRDD3 as a possible D gene (5 bases). Trimming took off 4 bases at V and 0 bases at J, with 14 bases between the two ends. CDR1 is GEAIGNYY and CDR2 is EKD in the germline V gene. CDR3 length: 15 residues. The CDR3 sequence is CACEPLGEYTDKLIF. The CDR3 DNA reads as TGTGCCTGTGAGCCACTTGGGGAGTACACCGATAAACTCATCTTT.

This clone was detected a few times. A single base is all that separates this from a far larger clone, so a read error is likely. The V call is TRDV2, the J call TRDJ1, with 12 bases aligning to TRDD3. The CDR3 has 20 amino acids. Germline CDR1 is GEAIGNYY and CDR2 is EKD. The CDR3: CACGTVTGGYHDLEGDKLIF. CDR3 nucleotide sequence: TGTGCCTGTGGCACCGTGACTGGGGGATACCACGACCTGGAAGGCGATAAACTCATCTTT.

For this clone: The protein that TCRdb holds for this DNA derives from a much larger clone and differs from the translated DNA at residue 10, which likely indicates a read error; the protein shown here is translated from the DNA. The chain combines TRDV2 with TRDJ1; the D gene is possibly TRDD3 (6 bases). The CDR3 has 17 amino acids. Trimming stripped 2 bases from V and 7 bases from J, with 25 bases between. Germline CDR1 GEAIGNYY, CDR2 EKD. Here the CDR3 DNA reads TGTGCCTGTGACAAAACCCGATGGGGGGTACGCACGGGTAAACTCATCTTT. Its protein product is CACDKTRWGVRTGKLIF.

Of note for this clone: The mismatch at residue 6 between this DNA's translation and the TCRdb protein of a much larger clone likely reflects a read error; the protein shown is translated from the DNA. CDR3 loop: CACDAVLGDSGKLIF. The DNA of the CDR3 is TGTGCCTGTGACGCGGTACTGGGGGATAGTGGTAAACTCATCTTT. The rearrangement joins TRDV2 to TRDJ1; TRDD3 aligns across 11 bases. This CDR3 has 15 residues. V shed 3 bases and J 7 bases; nucleotides not matched to a gene: 9. The germline V gene has CDR1 GEAIGNYY and CDR2 EKD.

In regard to this clone: With only one base between it and a far larger clone, this is likely a read error. This same CDR3 is encoded by further DNA sequences in the sample. The chain links TRDV1 to TRDJ1; 12 bases match TRDD3. With 6 bases clipped from V and 1 base from J, the junction kept 15 bases outside the gene matches. This CDR3 is 19 amino acids long. Per germline, CDR1 TSWWSYY and CDR2 QGS. Here the CDR3 DNA reads TGTGCTCTTGGTTCGAAACCCTGGGGGATACGAGCGGTCACCGATAAACTCATCTTT. It specifies CALGSKPWGIRAVTDKLIF.

Of note for this clone: TCRdb lists the protein of a much larger clone for this DNA, which differs at residue 4, so this is likely a read error; the protein given here is translated from the DNA itself. J is TRDJ1 and V is TRDV3; TRDD3 aligns across 10 bases. The junction had 14 bases not matched to a gene; V was cut back by 4 bases and J by 0 bases. The germline CDR1 and CDR2 sequences are TVYSNPD and GDNSRS (reference sequence). This CDR3 has 17 amino acids. The CDR3 DNA follows: TGTGCCTGGACGACTAGGGAAACTGGGGGATACACCGATAAACTCATCTTT. Its protein is CAWTTRETGGYTDKLIF. Variable domain in full (rest from reference TRDV3 and TRDJ1): CDKVTQSSPDQTVASGSEVVLLCTYDTVYSNPDLFWYRIRPDYSFQFVFYGDNSRSEGADFTQGRFSVKHILTQKAFHLVISPVRTEDSATYYCAWTTRETGGYTDKLIFGKGTRVTVEP.

Comment on this clone: The protein held in TCRdb is that of a much larger clone and does not match this DNA's translation at residue 18, likely because of a read error; the protein shown is translated from the DNA. V is TRDV2 and J is TRDJ1; 10 nucleotides match TRDD3. The CDR3 contains 19 residues. CDR1 and CDR2 from the germline V gene are GEAIGNYY and EKD. The CDR3 coding sequence is TGTGCCTGTGACGACATGTCTACTGGGGGATTGGCCCGCACCGATAAACTCACCTTT. Its translation is CACDDMSTGGLARTDKLTF.

About this clone itself: The protein held in TCRdb is that of a much larger clone and does not match this DNA's translation at residue 5, likely because of a read error; the protein shown is translated from the DNA. This chain connects TRDV2 to TRDJ1, with 10 bases identical to TRDD3. The germline V gene encodes CDR1 GEAIGNYY and CDR2 EKD. The CDR3 is 18 amino acids. With 7 bases clipped from V and 2 bases from J, the junction kept 18 bases outside the gene matches. The CDR3 sequence: CACSSQHSQLGDTDKLIF. The CDR3 nucleotides read TGTGCCTGCAGCAGCCAGCATTCCCAACTGGGGGATACCGATAAACTCATCTTT.

For this clone: The TCRdb protein, from a much larger clone, departs from this DNA's translation at residue 9, likely by read error; the protein shown derives from the DNA. The CDR3 loop is CAQTSRFTRGNTDKLIF. The CDR3 bases are TGTGCGCAAACTTCCCGATTTACTAGGGGCAACACCGATAAACTCATCTTT. This chain links TRDV3 with TRDJ1; D might be TRDD2 (5 bases). The CDR3 consists of 17 residues. Looked up from germline, CDR1 is TVYSNPD and CDR2 is GDNSRS (reference sequence).

This clone was seen a few times. V gene TRDV2 combines with J gene TRDJ1, with 13 bases aligning to TRDD3. Germline V gives CDR1 GEAIGNYY, CDR2 EKD. This CDR3 contains 18 residues. J lost 0 bases, V lost 3 bases, and 9 bases had no gene match. CDR3 sequence reads: CACDPVLGDTGYTDKLIF. CDR3 sequence (DNA): TGTGCCTGTGACCCCGTACTGGGGGATACGGGGTACACCGATAAACTCATCTTT.

A word on this clone: The protein TCRdb lists belongs to a much larger clone and differs from this DNA's translation at residue 3, which points to a read error; the protein shown is made from the DNA. V gene TRDV1 combines with J gene TRDJ1; the match to TRDD3 covers 12 bases. This CDR3 region has 19 residues. Per the germline V gene, CDR1 is TSWWSYY and CDR2 is QGS. V lost 10 bases, J lost 2 bases, and 20 bases stayed unmatched. CDR3 sequence: CAPGSKPWGIRAVTDKLIF. The DNA for the CDR3 is TGTGCTCCTGGTTCGAAACCCTGGGGGATACGAGCGGTTACCGATAAACTCATCTTT.

Judged by abundance, this clone is medium-sized. A read error likely explains this, since a far larger clone differs by one base. The chain carries TRDV3 and TRDJ1; D gene unclear. Germline V gene lookup returns CDR1 TVYSNPD and CDR2 GDNSRS (reference sequence). This CDR3 has 17 amino acids. In DNA, the CDR3 is TGTGCCTTTTTCTCGTCGCGGGTGAGACGAGGAACCGATAAACCCATCTTT. Amino acid sequence: CAFFSSRVRRGTDKPIF.

This clone has more than one count but fewer than ten. It is likely a read error: a sequence one base away is far more abundant. Different DNA sequences within this sample yield the same CDR3. This chain joins TRDV2 and TRDJ1, with 10 positions matching TRDD3. The CDR3 loop spans 18 amino acids. The J segment lost 0 bases and the V segment lost 3 bases, leaving 12 bases of the junction unmatched. Germline V gene data show CDR1 as GEAIGNYY and CDR2 as EKD. In nucleotides, the CDR3 is TGTGCCTGTGACGATCTACTGGGGGATTCCCAGTACACCGATAAACTCATCTTT. This codes for CACDDLLGDSQYTDKLIF.

A note on this clone: This likely came from a read error, as a far larger clone is one base away. Different DNA sequences within this sample yield the same CDR3. The chain couples TRDV1 to TRDJ4; weak D call: TRDD3 (5 bases). CDR1 and CDR2 from the germline V gene are TSWWSYY and QGS. This CDR3 spans 14 amino acids. The CDR3 nucleotides are TGTGCTCTTGGGGAATGGTTCGATACCAGACCTCTGATCTTT. Its translation: CALGEWFDTRPLIF.

With regard to this clone: The protein TCRdb gives is from a much larger clone and does not agree with this DNA's translation at residue 2, likely a read error; the protein shown here comes from the DNA. V and J are TRDV1 and TRDJ1, with a possible D match to TRDD3 (9 bases). Germline V CDR1 and CDR2: TSWWSYY, QGS. The CDR3 contains 23 residues. DNA for the CDR3: TGTTCTCTTGGGGAACTTCCTTCCTATATCAAATCCCTACTGGGGGACCACACCGATAAACTCATCTTT. Translating it yields CSLGELPSYIKSLLGDHTDKLIF.

The chain couples TRDV2 to TRDJ1; D is ambiguous. The CDR3 covers 15 residues. V gave up 2 bases and J gave up 1 base, with 13 bases separating them. Germline V gene data show CDR1 as GEAIGNYY and CDR2 as EKD. The CDR3 coding sequence is TGTGCCTGTGACAGAGACTACAACCCCACCGATAAACTCATCTTT. This translates into CACDRDYNPTDKLIF.

As concerns this clone: A far larger clone is just one base off, so this is likely a read error. Other nucleotide sequences from this sample produce the same CDR3. V and J are TRDV2 and TRDJ1; 12 bases agree with TRDD3. This CDR3 contains 24 residues. Germline CDR1 GEAIGNYY, CDR2 EKD. Trimming took 0 bases from V and 0 from J; bases not matched to a gene: 25. CDR3: CACDTAYAFTGGYSPPGNTDKLIF. The CDR3 nucleotides are TGTGCCTGTGACACCGCCTACGCCTTTACTGGGGGATACAGCCCGCCGGGAAACACCGATAAACTCATCTTT.

This clone counts as medium-sized. A far larger clone is just one base off, so this is likely a read error. The chain is built from TRDV3 and TRDJ1; no clear D. There are 17 residues in the CDR3. V was pared by 2 bases and J by 6 bases, with 28 bases between. Germline lookup yields CDR1 TVYSNPD and CDR2 GDNSRS (reference sequence). The DNA for the CDR3 is TGTGCCTTTTTCTCGTCGCGGGTGAGACGAGGAACCAATAAACTCATCTTT. Its protein is CAFFSSRVRRGTNKLIF.

By share, this clone ranks as medium-sized. A far larger clone is one nucleotide away, so this likely arose from a read error. The DNA is omitted, as the CDR3 cannot be located on it reliably, and the CDR3 follows TCRdb's listing. J is TRDJ1 and V is TRDV1; TRDD3 is the table's D call and was not checked against the DNA. A total of 21 residues make up the CDR3, ends included. Per germline, CDR1 TSWWSYY and CDR2 QGS. The CDR3 protein is CALGEPLSQWGYGTNTDKPIF.